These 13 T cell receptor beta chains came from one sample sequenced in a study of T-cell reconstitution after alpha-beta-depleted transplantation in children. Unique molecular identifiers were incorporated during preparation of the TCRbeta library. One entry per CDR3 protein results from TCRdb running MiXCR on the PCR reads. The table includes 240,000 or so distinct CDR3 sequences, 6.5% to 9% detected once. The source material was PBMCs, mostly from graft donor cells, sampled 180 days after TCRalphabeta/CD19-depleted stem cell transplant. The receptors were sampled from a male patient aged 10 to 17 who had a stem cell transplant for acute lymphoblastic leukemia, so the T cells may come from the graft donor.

The CDR3 DNA reads TGTGCCAGCTCACCTTTGGGACGGGCCACTGAAGCTTTCTTT. Translation gives CASSPLGRATEAFF. The J gene is TRBJ1-1, the V gene TRBV18; the D gene is possibly TRBD1 (5 bases). Germline values: CDR1 KGHSH, CDR2 LQKENI. V dropped 3 bases and J dropped 4 bases, with 12 bases sitting between them. The CDR3 sequence is 14 residues long.

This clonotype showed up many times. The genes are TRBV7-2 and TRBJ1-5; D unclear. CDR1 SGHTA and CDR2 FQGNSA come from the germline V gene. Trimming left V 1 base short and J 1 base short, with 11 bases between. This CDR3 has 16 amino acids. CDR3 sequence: CASSLGHYGSNQPQHF. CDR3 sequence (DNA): TGTGCCAGCAGCTTAGGACATTACGGGAGCAATCAGCCCCAGCATTTT.

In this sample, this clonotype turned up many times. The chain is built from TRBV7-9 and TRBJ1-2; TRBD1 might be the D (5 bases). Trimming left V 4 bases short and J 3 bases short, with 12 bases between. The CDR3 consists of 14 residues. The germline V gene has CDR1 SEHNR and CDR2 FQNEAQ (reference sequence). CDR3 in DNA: TGTGCCAGCAGCTGGCGGGACTGGGACTATGGCTACACCTTC. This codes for CASSWRDWDYGYTF.

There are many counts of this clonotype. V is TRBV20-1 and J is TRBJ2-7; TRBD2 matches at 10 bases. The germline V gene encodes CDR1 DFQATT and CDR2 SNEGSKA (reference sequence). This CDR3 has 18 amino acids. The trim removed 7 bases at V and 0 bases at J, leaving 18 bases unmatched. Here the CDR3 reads CSDQELAGINHSSYEQYF. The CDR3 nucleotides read TGCAGTGATCAGGAACTAGCGGGGATCAACCATAGCTCCTACGAGCAGTACTTC.

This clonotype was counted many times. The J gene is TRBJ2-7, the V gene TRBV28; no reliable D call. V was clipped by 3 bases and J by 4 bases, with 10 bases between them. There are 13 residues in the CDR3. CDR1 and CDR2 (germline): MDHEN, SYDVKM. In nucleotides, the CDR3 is TGTGCCAGCAGTTTGACGCGACCTTACGAGCAGTACTTC. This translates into CASSLTRPYEQYF.

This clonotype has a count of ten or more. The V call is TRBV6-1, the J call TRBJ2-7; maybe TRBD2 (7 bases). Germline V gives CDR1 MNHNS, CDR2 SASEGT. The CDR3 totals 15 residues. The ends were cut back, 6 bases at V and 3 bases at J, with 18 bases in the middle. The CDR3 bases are TGTGCCAGCAGGGACACGGCGGGGGCCGGCTACGAGCAGTACTTC. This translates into CASRDTAGAGYEQYF.

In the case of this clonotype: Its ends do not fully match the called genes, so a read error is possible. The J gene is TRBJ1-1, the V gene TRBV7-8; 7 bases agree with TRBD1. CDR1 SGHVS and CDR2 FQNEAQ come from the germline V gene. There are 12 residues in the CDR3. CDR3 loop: CASSPEGAEAFF. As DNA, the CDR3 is TGTGCCAGCAGCCCTGAGGGGGCTGAGGCTTTCTTT. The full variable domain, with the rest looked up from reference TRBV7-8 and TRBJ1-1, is GAGVSQSPRYKVAKRGQDVALRCDPISGHVSLFWYQQALGQGPEFLTYFQNEAQLDKSGLPSDRFFAERPEGSVSTLKIQRTQQEDSAVYLCASSPEGAEAFFGQGTRLTVV.

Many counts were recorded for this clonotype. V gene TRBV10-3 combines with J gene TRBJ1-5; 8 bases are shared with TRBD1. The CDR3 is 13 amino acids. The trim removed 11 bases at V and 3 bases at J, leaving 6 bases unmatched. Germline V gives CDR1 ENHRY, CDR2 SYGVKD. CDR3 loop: CASSTGANQPQHF. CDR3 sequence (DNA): TGTGCCTCATCGACAGGGGCCAATCAGCCCCAGCATTTT.

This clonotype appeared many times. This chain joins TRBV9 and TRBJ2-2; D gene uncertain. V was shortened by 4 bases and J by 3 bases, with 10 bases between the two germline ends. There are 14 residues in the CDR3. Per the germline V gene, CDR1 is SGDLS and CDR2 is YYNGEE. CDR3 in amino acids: CASSPPWDTGELFF. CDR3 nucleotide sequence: TGTGCCAGCAGCCCCCCGTGGGACACCGGGGAGCTGTTTTTT.

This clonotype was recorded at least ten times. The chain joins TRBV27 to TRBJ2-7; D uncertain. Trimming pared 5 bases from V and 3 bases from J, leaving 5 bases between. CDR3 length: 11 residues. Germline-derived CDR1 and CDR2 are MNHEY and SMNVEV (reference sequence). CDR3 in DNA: TGTGCCAGCAGTGGGAACTACGAGCAGTACTTC. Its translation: CASSGNYEQYF.

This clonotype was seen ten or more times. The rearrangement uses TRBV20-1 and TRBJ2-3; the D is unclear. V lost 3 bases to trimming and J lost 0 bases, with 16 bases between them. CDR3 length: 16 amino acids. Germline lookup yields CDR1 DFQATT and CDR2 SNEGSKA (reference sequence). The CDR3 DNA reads TGCAGTGCTAGGGTTGGCGTTGGGCCCAGCACAGATACGCAGTATTTT. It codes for CSARVGVGPSTDTQYF.

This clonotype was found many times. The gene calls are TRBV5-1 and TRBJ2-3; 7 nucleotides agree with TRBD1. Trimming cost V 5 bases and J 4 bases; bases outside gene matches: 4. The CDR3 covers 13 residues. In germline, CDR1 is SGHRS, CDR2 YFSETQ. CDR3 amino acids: CASRLGQSDTQYF. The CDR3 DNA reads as TGCGCCAGCAGGCTGGGACAGTCAGATACGCAGTATTTT.

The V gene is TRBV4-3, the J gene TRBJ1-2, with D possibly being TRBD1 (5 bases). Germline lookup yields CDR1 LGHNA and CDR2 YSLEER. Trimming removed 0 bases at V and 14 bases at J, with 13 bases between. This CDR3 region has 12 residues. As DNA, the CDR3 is TGCGCCAGCAGCCAAGATGGGCCAGGGAGGACCTTC. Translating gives CASSQDGPGRTF.